Listed here are 7 T cell receptor beta chains from one sample, sequenced in a study of blood T cell repertoires in COVID-19. Measured with immunoSEQ multiplex PCR; TCRdb has only the in-frame clones, and not every one. The sample lists a few hundred thousand clones, approximately 86% seen once, with 3% to 4% in the top ten. Sequencing was carried out using PBMCs or T cells enriched from blood (not recorded which). The receptors here all came from a woman between 35 and 50 years old with acute COVID-19.

The chain links TRBV10-2 to TRBJ2-2; maybe TRBD1 (6 bases). CDR1 and CDR2 from the germline V gene are WSHSY and SAAADI. This CDR3 comprises 13 residues. Trimming shortened V by 8 bases and J by 1 base, and 8 bases separated the two germline ends. In nucleotides, the CDR3 is TGCGCCAGCGGACAGAAGAACACCGGGGAGCTGTTTTTT. Protein: CASGQKNTGELFF.

The V call is TRBV18, the J call TRBJ2-1; the D gene is possibly TRBD1 (6 bases). Germline V gene lookup returns CDR1 KGHSH and CDR2 LQKENI. Trimming removed 0 bases at V and 5 bases at J, with 8 bases between. This CDR3 is 14 amino acids long. CDR3 amino acids: CASSPPDRHNEQFF. For the CDR3, the DNA is TGTGCCAGCTCACCACCGGACAGACACAATGAGCAGTTCTTC.

The J gene is TRBJ2-2, the V gene TRBV9; unclear D gene. Between the trimmed V and J ends, which lost 0 bases and 7 bases, there was a span of 13 bases. Germline lookup yields CDR1 SGDLS and CDR2 YYNGEE. This CDR3 contains 15 residues. The CDR3 sequence is CASSVGQTLIGELFF. The CDR3 bases are TGTGCCAGCAGCGTAGGACAAACCCTCATCGGGGAGCTGTTTTTT. Complete variable domain (other parts from reference TRBV9 and TRBJ2-2): DSGVTQTPKHLITATGQRVTLRCSPRSGDLSVYWYQQSLDQGLQFLIQYYNGEERAKGNILERFSAQQFPDLHSELNLSSLELGDSALYFCASSVGQTLIGELFFGEGSRLTVL.

V and J are TRBV5-6 and TRBJ2-7; weak D call: TRBD1 (6 bases). V lost 4 bases to trimming and J lost 3 bases, with 11 bases between them. Germline CDR1 is SGHDT and CDR2 is YYEEEE. The CDR3 has 13 amino acids. CDR3: CASSLEGDYEQYF. CDR3 coding DNA: TGTGCCAGCAGCCTCGAGGGGGACTACGAGCAGTACTTC.

This chain uses TRBV5-1 with TRBJ2-7; possibly TRBD2 for D (5 bases). The length of the CDR3 is 14 residues. CDR1 is SGHRS and CDR2 is YFSETQ in the germline V gene. V was pared by 5 bases and J by 3 bases, with 15 bases between. CDR3 in DNA: TGCGCCAGCAGTGATACGTCGAGGGTCTACGAGCAGTACTTC. This encodes CASSDTSRVYEQYF.

The V and J genes are TRBV11-2 and TRBJ2-1, with a weak D call TRBD1 (7 bases). Germline CDR1 reads SGHAT; CDR2 reads FQNNGV. CDR3 length: 14 amino acids. Trimming removed 5 bases from V and 10 bases from J, with 18 bases in between. The CDR3, as DNA: TGTGCCAGCAGCCAAGACAGGGTTGGGGGGGAGCAGTTCTTC. Translated: CASSQDRVGGEQFF.

V usage is TRBV4-1 and J usage is TRBJ2-7, with D possibly TRBD1 on 5 matching bases. Germline assignment: CDR1 MGHRA and CDR2 YSYEKL. V lost 0 bases and J 9 bases, leaving 18 bases between the germline ends. The CDR3 covers 15 residues. CDR3 coding DNA: TGCGCCAGCAGCCAAGAAAAAGGGGTTCTTGGTAGGCAGTACTTC. As protein: CASSQEKGVLGRQYF.